One T cell receptor beta chain is described in this entry. The ends were cut back, 2 bases at V and 4 bases at J, with 10 bases in the middle. Germline V lookup: CDR1 SGHNT, CDR2 YYREEE (reference sequence). This CDR3 is 14 amino acids long. Sequencing used immunoSEQ multiplex PCR; TCRdb keeps in-frame clones, though not all of them. The sample carries roughly 200,000 clones, around 95% recorded once. These data come from a study of blood T cell repertoires in COVID-19. The V gene is TRBV5-4, the J gene TRBJ1-3; tentative D call: TRBD1 (5 bases). Sample: peripheral blood. This sequence was found in a man aged 25 to 40 with COVID-19, enrolled during active disease. CDR3 nucleotide sequence: TGTGCCAGCAGCTTTCGGGGGATCGGAAACACCATATATTTT. As protein: CASSFRGIGNTIYF.